Below, one T cell receptor (beta chain) is given with its context. Its antigen is not identified. The CDR3 contains 16 residues. Germline CDR1 KGHSH, CDR2 LQKENI. The V gene end was trimmed by 3 bases and the J gene end by 4 bases; junction bases not matched to a gene: 9. This specimen belongs to a study of radiotherapy plus CTLA-4 blockade in lung cancer. Study-wide context: Objective response rate was 15% to 20%; disease control rate, approximately 28%. Whole-study results and caveats: In blood, after radiotherapy plus ipilimumab, tumor-derived TCR clones expanded.

With ipilimumab providing CTLA-4 blockade, focal radiation was administered to patients who had chemo-refractory metastatic non-small-cell lung cancer. The repertoire was sequenced with immunoSEQ multiplex PCR; TCRdb's copy has only in-frame clones and lacks some. Here the sample spans 35,000 to 45,000 clones, 75% to 80% being singletons. The chain combines TRBV18 with TRBJ2-1, with 7 bases fitting TRBD2. The material sequenced was peripheral blood, taken from a patient treated with radiotherapy plus ipilimumab. The receptor was derived from a human donor with non-small cell lung cancer whose response to radiotherapy plus ipilimumab could not be evaluated. The CDR3: CASSPLAASLYNEQFF. In DNA form, the CDR3 reads TGTGCCAGCTCACCTCTAGCGGCTTCACTATACAATGAGCAGTTCTTC.